This entry concerns a single TCR beta chain. Antigen: not known. One end of the junction does not line up with germline, which may come from a read error. This CDR3 is built from 14 residues. Germline CDR1 MNHEY, CDR2 SMNVEV (reference sequence). This entry comes from a study of T cells in Graves' hyperthyroidism and ophthalmopathy. Study observations and caveats: Most clonotypes expanded in thyroid above 0.001 were likewise present in blood. The authors' 13 V-J model separated ophthalmopathy from stable hyperthyroidism.

In patients aged 18 to 65, hyperthyroidism was newly diagnosed, with duration under 2 months. Each diagnosis was grounded in clinical symptoms, serum thyroxine and TRAb, thyroid ultrasound, and orbital computed tomography. From RNA transcripts, TCR beta CDR3 regions were amplified. The TCR CDR3 was amplified in a first-round RT-PCR using the HTBI primer set. From the multiplex PCR reads, TCRdb called clonotypes with MiXCR, one entry per CDR3 protein. The sample has around 340,000 distinct CDR3 sequences, approximately 18% seen once; the top ten hold around a third. The sequenced material came from blood. The sequence was obtained from a woman in her twenties or thirties with Graves' hyperthyroidism that later progressed to Graves' ophthalmopathy. The gene calls are TRBV27 and TRBJ2-6; a possible D gene is TRBD1 (6 bases). CDR3 residues: CASSLSGTQKGVSF. Written as DNA, the CDR3 is TGTGCCAGCAGTTTATCTGGGACCCAGAAGGGGGTTTCTTTC.